Below are 10 T cell receptor beta chains sequenced from a single sample in a study of CD8+CD57+ T cells in acquired aplastic anemia. TCR beta VDJ and CDR3 profiling used genomic DNA as template. Using its own MiXCR run on the reads, TCRdb lists one record per CDR3 protein. The data show roughly 80,000 distinct CDR3 sequences, with about 70% seen just once and about four fifths held by the top ten. By flow cytometry, patients selected for sequencing had shown an expansion of CD8+CD57+ cells. The sample taken for sequencing was sorted CD4+, CD8+, or CD8+CD57+ T cells (not recorded which) from PBMCs. These receptors came from a human donor with aplastic anemia.

V gene TRBV20-1 combines with J gene TRBJ2-7; 14 bases align to TRBD2. Germline V gene lookup returns CDR1 DFQATT and CDR2 SNEGSKA (reference sequence). After removal of 4 bases from V and 7 bases from J, the junction contained 6 bases not matched to a gene. This CDR3 region has 14 residues. The CDR3 loop reads CSAKAGLAGVEQYF. In DNA, the CDR3 is TGCAGTGCTAAAGCGGGACTAGCGGGGGTGGAGCAGTACTTC.

The chain joins TRBV7-2 to TRBJ1-1; 9 nucleotides agree with TRBD1. The CDR3 length is 15 residues. The germline V gene encodes CDR1 SGHTA and CDR2 FQGNSA. After removal of 5 bases from V and 4 bases from J, the junction contained 8 bases not matched to a gene. Written as DNA, the CDR3 is TGTGCCAGCAGCGAACAGGGGGCGCAGAGCACTGAAGCTTTCTTT. Its translation is CASSEQGAQSTEAFF.

The J gene is TRBJ2-5, the V gene TRBV10-3, with 11 positions matching TRBD2. Losses at the gene ends were 6 bases for V and 4 bases for J; bases not matched to a gene: 10. Germline V gene lookup returns CDR1 ENHRY and CDR2 SYGVKD. The CDR3 spans 16 residues. CDR3 DNA sequence: TGTGCCATCAGCCGTAAACTAGCGGGAGAAGGAGAGACCCAGTACTTC. It encodes CAISRKLAGEGETQYF.

The chain employs TRBV7-9 and TRBJ2-7, with 8 bases lining up with TRBD2. Germline loops: CDR1 SEHNR, CDR2 FQNEAQ (reference sequence). This CDR3 has 13 amino acids. With 6 bases clipped from V and 5 bases from J, the junction kept 6 bases outside the gene matches. The CDR3 DNA is TGTGCCAGCAGTCATAGCGGGGCCAACGAGCAGTACTTC. This sequence encodes CASSHSGANEQYF.

The chain uses TRBV29-1 and TRBJ1-2; the D is unclear. The CDR3 covers 12 residues. CDR1 is SQVTM, CDR2 ANQGSEA, per germline. Trimming stripped 0 bases from V and 8 bases from J, with 10 bases between. The CDR3 nucleotides read TGCAGCGTTGAAGATGGGGAGAGAGGCTACACCTTC. Translation: CSVEDGERGYTF.

In this sample, this clonotype turned up once. The J gene is TRBJ2-7, the V gene TRBV18; tentatively, D is TRBD1 (5 bases). Germline V gives CDR1 KGHSH, CDR2 LQKENI. The CDR3 covers 14 residues. The V and J ends lost 3 bases and 3 bases respectively, with 12 bases between them. CDR3 nucleotide sequence: TGTGCCAGCTCACCTTTAGGACAACGCTACGAGCAGTACTTC. It encodes CASSPLGQRYEQYF.

CDR3 amino acids: CATSRGGMEGRHTEAFF. CDR3 sequence (DNA): TGTGCCACCAGCAGAGGTGGGATGGAGGGGCGGCACACTGAAGCTTTCTTT. The chain is built from TRBV15 and TRBJ1-1; the D gene is possibly TRBD1 (5 bases). CDR1 and CDR2 from the germline V gene are LNHNV and YYDKDF (reference sequence). V was shortened by 1 base and J by 3 bases, with 18 bases between the two germline ends. The CDR3 is 17 amino acids.

V is TRBV7-9 and J is TRBJ1-2, with D unclear. CDR1 and CDR2 from the germline V gene are SEHNR and FQNEAQ (reference sequence). The CDR3 covers 14 residues. With 1 base removed from V and 4 bases from J, the gap between germline ends came to 10 bases. The CDR3 spells CASSLDGPSYGYTF. CDR3 nucleotide sequence: TGTGCCAGCAGCTTAGACGGACCGAGCTATGGCTACACCTTC.

The gene calls are TRBV7-2 and TRBJ2-2, with D tentatively TRBD2 (5 bases). The V and J ends lost 0 bases and 1 base respectively, with 6 bases between them. Germline assignment: CDR1 SGHTA and CDR2 FQGNSA. The CDR3 covers 15 residues. This chain's CDR3 is CASSLATRNTGELFF. CDR3 nucleotides: TGTGCCAGCAGCTTAGCCACTAGGAACACCGGGGAGCTGTTTTTT.

This clonotype came up a few times. V and J are TRBV4-1 and TRBJ1-6; D is uncertain. V lost 3 bases to trimming and J lost 13 bases, with 10 bases between them. The CDR3 loop spans 12 amino acids. From germline, CDR1 is MGHRA and CDR2 YSYEKL. The CDR3 here is CASSQGLWPLHF. For the CDR3, the DNA is TGCGCCAGCAGCCAGGGTCTTTGGCCCCTCCACTTT.